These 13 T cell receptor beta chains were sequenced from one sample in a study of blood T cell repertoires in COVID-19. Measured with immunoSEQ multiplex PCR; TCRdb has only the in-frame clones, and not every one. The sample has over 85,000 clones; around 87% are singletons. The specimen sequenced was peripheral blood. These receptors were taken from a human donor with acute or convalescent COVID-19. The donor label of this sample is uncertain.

The CDR3: CASSLLAGQETQYF. DNA of the CDR3: TGTGCCAGCAGTCTTCTAGCGGGTCAAGAGACCCAGTACTTC. V usage is TRBV6-5 and J usage is TRBJ2-5; 8 nucleotides agree with TRBD2. This CDR3 has 14 amino acids. Germline trimming cut 5 bases from V and 2 bases from J; bases unmatched to any gene: 4. CDR1 is MNHEY, CDR2 SVGAGI, per germline.

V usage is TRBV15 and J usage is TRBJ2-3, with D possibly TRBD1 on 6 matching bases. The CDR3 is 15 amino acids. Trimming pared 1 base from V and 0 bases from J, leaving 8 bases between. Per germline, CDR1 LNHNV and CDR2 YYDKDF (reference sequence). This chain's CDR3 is CATSRGGHSTDTQYF. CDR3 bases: TGTGCCACCAGCAGAGGGGGACACAGCACAGATACGCAGTATTTT. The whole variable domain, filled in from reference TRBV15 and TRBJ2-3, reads DAMVIQNPRYQVTQFGKPVTLSCSQTLNHNVMYWYQQKSSQAPKLLFHYYDKDFNNEADTPDNFQSRRPNTSFCFLDIRSPGLGDTAMYLCATSRGGHSTDTQYFGPGTRLTVL.

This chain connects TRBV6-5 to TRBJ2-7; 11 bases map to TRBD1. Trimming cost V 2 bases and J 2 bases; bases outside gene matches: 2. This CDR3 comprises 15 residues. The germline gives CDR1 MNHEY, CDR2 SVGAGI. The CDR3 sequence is CASSYGDRGTYEQYF. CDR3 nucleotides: TGTGCCAGCAGTTACGGGGACAGGGGGACCTACGAGCAGTACTTC.

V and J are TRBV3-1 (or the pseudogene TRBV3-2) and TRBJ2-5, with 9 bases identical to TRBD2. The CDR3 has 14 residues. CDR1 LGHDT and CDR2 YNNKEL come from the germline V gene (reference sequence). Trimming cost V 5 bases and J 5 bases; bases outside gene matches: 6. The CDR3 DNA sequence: TGTGCCAGCAGCGATAGCGGGGGCACGGAGACCCAGTACTTC. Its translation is CASSDSGGTETQYF.

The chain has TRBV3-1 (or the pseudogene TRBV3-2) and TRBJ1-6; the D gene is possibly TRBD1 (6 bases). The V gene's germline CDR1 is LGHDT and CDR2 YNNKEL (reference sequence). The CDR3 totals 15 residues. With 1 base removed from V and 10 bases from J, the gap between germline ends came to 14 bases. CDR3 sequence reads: CASSQGGRGLSPLHF. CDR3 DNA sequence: TGTGCCAGCAGCCAAGGAGGCAGGGGTTTATCACCCCTCCACTTT.

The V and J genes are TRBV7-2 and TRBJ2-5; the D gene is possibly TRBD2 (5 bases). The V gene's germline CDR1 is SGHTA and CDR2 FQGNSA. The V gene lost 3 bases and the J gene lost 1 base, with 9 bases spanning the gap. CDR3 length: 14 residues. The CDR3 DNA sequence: TGTGCCAGCAGCTTCCGCGGGTCCCAAGAGACCCAGTACTTC. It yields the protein CASSFRGSQETQYF.

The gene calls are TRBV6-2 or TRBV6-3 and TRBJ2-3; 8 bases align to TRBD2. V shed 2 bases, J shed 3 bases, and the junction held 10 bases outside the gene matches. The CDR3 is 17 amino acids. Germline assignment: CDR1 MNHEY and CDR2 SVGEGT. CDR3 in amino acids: CASSYLVAGPGTDTQYF. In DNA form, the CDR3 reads TGTGCCAGCAGTTACCTTGTAGCGGGGCCTGGGACAGATACGCAGTATTTT.

The CDR3 spells CASSSGSGRTKNIQYF. The CDR3, as DNA: TGCGCCAGCAGCTCGGGTTCAGGGAGGACCAAAAACATTCAGTACTTC. The chain joins TRBV5-1 to TRBJ2-4; TRBD2 is a possible D gene (6 bases). V gave up 3 bases and J gave up 2 bases, with 15 bases separating them. The germline V gene encodes CDR1 SGHRS and CDR2 YFSETQ. This CDR3 comprises 16 residues.

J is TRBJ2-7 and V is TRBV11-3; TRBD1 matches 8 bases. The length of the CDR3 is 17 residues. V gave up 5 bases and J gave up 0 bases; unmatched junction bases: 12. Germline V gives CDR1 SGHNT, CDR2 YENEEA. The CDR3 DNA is TGTGCCAGCAGCCGCGGACAGGGTAAAGGGACCTCCTACGAGCAGTACTTC. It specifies CASSRGQGKGTSYEQYF.

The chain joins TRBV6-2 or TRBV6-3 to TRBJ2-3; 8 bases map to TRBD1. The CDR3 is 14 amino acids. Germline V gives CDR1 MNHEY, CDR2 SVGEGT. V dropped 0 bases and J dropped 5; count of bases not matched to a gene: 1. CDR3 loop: CASSYSRGQDTQYF. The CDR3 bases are TGTGCCAGCAGTTACTCCAGGGGGCAAGATACGCAGTATTTT.

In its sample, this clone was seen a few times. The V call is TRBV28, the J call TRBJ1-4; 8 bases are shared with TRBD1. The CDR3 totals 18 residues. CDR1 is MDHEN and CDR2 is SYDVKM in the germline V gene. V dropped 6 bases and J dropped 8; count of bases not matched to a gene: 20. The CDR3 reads CASRPTTFRQGWGEKLFF. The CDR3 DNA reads TGTGCCAGCAGACCTACGACATTCCGACAGGGGTGGGGGGAAAAACTGTTTTTT.

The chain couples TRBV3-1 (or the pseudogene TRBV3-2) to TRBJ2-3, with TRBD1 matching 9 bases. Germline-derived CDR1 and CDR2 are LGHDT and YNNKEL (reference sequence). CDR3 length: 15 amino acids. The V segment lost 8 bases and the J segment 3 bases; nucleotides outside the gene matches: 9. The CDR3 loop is CASASQGARTDTQYF. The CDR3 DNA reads TGTGCCAGCGCCTCACAGGGGGCGCGTACAGATACGCAGTATTTT.

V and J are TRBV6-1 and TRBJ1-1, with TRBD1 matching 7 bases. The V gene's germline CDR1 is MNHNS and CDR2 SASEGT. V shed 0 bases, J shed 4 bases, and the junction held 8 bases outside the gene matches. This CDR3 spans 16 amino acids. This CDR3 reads CASSEALGRGSTEAFF. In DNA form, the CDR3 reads TGTGCCAGCAGTGAAGCGCTGGGCAGGGGGAGCACTGAAGCTTTCTTT.